This T cell receptor beta chain comes out of a study of T cells in Graves' hyperthyroidism and ophthalmopathy. Patients aged 18 to 65 had newly diagnosed hyperthyroidism lasting under 2 months. The V and J ends lost 2 bases and 6 bases respectively, with 17 bases between them. This CDR3 has 16 amino acids. Germline CDR1 SGHRS, CDR2 YFSETQ. Researchers amplified the TCR beta CDR3 regions from RNA transcripts. TCR CDR3 underwent first-round RT-PCR with the HTBI primer set. MiXCR was run by TCRdb on the multiplex PCR reads, yielding one entry per CDR3 protein. Found here are roughly 500,000 distinct CDR3 sequences, 11% to 15% of them singletons; the top ten hold 5.8%. This clonotype was seen repeatedly, ten times or more.

This TCR was recovered from a woman in her 30s with Graves' hyperthyroidism that later progressed to Graves' ophthalmopathy. The sample consisted of blood. This sequence joins TRBV5-1 and TRBJ2-2, with a weak D call TRBD1 (6 bases). The CDR3 DNA sequence: TGCGCCAGCAGCTTATCGGGACATCTCTTCGCCGGGGAGCTGTTTTTT. It specifies CASSLSGHLFAGELFF.